The 27 T cell receptor beta chains reported below all come from one sample, sequenced in a study of cytomegalovirus exposure and HLA in healthy donors. Primers included in the PCR were 60 Vbeta and 13 Jbeta primers. TCRdb keeps only in-frame clones here, not all; method: immunoSEQ multiplex PCR. The table has about 120,000 clones, around three quarters seen once. Sequencing was done on a sample of PBMCs. Receptors originate from a man aged 45-65 years in good health and CMV-seropositive.

Of note for this clone: This likely comes from a read error, as the CDR3 has no conserved phenylalanine or tryptophan at its end. V gene TRBV7-6 combines with J gene TRBJ1-1; D ambiguous. The V gene's germline CDR1 is SGHVS and CDR2 FNYEAQ. With 4 bases removed from V and 1 base from J, the gap between germline ends came to 10 bases. CDR3 length equals 14 residues. The CDR3 sequence is CASSSGLGNTEAFS. In nucleotides, the CDR3 is TGTGCCAGCAGCTCAGGACTGGGGAACACTGAAGCTTTCTCT.

The rearrangement uses TRBV18 and TRBJ1-4; 9 bases match TRBD1. Looked up from germline, CDR1 is KGHSH and CDR2 is LQKENI. J lost 5 bases, V lost 6 bases, and 4 bases had no gene match. There are 14 residues in the CDR3. This CDR3 is CASSAQGANEKLFF. The CDR3 nucleotides are TGTGCCAGCTCCGCACAGGGGGCAAATGAAAAACTGTTTTTT.

As to this clone: Other DNA sequences in the same sample also yield this CDR3. This rearrangement joins TRBV27 to TRBJ2-7; 7 nucleotides match TRBD2. V lost 5 bases and J lost 3; bases outside the gene matches: 7. This CDR3 contains 14 residues. Germline CDR1 reads MNHEY; CDR2 reads SMNVEV (reference sequence). The CDR3 DNA reads as TGTGCCAGCAGTCTCCGGACGGGAGGCTACGAGCAGTACTTC. Protein: CASSLRTGGYEQYF.

The chain has TRBV4-2 and TRBJ1-1; 7 positions match TRBD1. This CDR3 is built from 18 residues. The germline V gene has CDR1 LGHNA and CDR2 YNFKEQ. The ends lost 1 base at V and 3 bases at J; junction bases unmatched: 14. Here the CDR3 reads CASSQGRQGFRPDTEAFF. Written as DNA, the CDR3 is TGTGCCAGCAGCCAAGGCCGACAGGGATTCAGACCTGACACTGAAGCTTTCTTT.

The chain employs TRBV11-2 and TRBJ2-2, with D maybe TRBD2 (5 bases). Germline CDR1 and CDR2: SGHAT and FQNNGV. V lost 1 base, J lost 7 bases, and 16 bases lay in between. The CDR3 is 16 amino acids. The chain's CDR3 is CASSLAFGRSGGELFF. CDR3 coding DNA: TGTGCCAGCAGCTTAGCATTTGGGAGAAGCGGCGGGGAGCTGTTTTTT. The full variable domain, with the rest looked up from reference TRBV11-2 and TRBJ2-2, is EAGVAQSPRYKIIEKRQSVAFWCNPISGHATLYWYQQILGQGPKLLIQFQNNGVVDDSQLPKDRFSAERLKGVDSTLKIQPAKLEDSAVYLCASSLAFGRSGGELFFGEGSRLTVL.

CDR3 amino acids: CASSHTSGAYEQYF. The CDR3 DNA reads as TGTGCCAGCAGCCATACTAGCGGGGCCTACGAGCAGTACTTC. J is TRBJ2-7 and V is TRBV7-2, with 10 bases identical to TRBD2. Germline V gives CDR1 SGHTA, CDR2 FQGNSA. The CDR3 length is 14 residues. V shed 5 bases, J shed 2 bases, and the junction held 3 bases outside the gene matches.

The rearrangement joins TRBV5-4 to TRBJ1-1; possible D gene TRBD1, 6 bases. CDR1 is SGHNT and CDR2 is YYREEE in the germline V gene (reference sequence). This CDR3 is built from 17 residues. V was trimmed by 4 bases and J by 0 bases, leaving 19 bases between them. DNA of the CDR3: TGTGCCAGCAGCCCGAGGCGGGGGCTTATCATGAACACTGAAGCTTTCTTT. Its protein is CASSPRRGLIMNTEAFF. The full variable domain, completed using reference TRBV5-4 and TRBJ1-1, is ETGVTQSPTHLIKTRGQQVTLRCSSQSGHNTVSWYQQALGQGPQFIFQYYREEENGRGNFPPRFSGLQFPNYSSELNVNALELDDSALYLCASSPRRGLIMNTEAFFGQGTRLTVV.

This chain joins TRBV2 and TRBJ2-2; D is unclear. The germline V gene has CDR1 SNHLY and CDR2 FYNNEI. This CDR3 has 12 residues. The germline V and J ends were trimmed by 4 bases and 8 bases, with 8 bases remaining between them. The CDR3 DNA sequence: TGTGCCAGCAGTGCGTCGAGAGGGGAGCTGTTTTTT. Translation gives CASSASRGELFF.

The genes are TRBV5-1 and TRBJ2-1, with 11 bases identical to TRBD2. With 3 bases clipped from V and 5 bases from J, the junction kept 7 bases outside the gene matches. The CDR3 consists of 16 residues. In germline, CDR1 is SGHRS, CDR2 YFSETQ. CDR3 in amino acids: CASSWLAGGENNEQFF. In DNA, the CDR3 is TGCGCCAGCAGCTGGCTAGCGGGGGGAGAAAACAATGAGCAGTTCTTC.

The chain couples TRBV29-1 to TRBJ1-5; tentative D call: TRBD1 (6 bases). The germline V gene encodes CDR1 SQVTM and CDR2 ANQGSEA. CDR3 length: 15 amino acids. V was pared by 4 bases and J by 1 base, with 14 bases between. CDR3 in amino acids: CSVGWGGKSNQPQHF. DNA for the CDR3: TGCAGCGTTGGATGGGGGGGCAAAAGCAATCAGCCCCAGCATTTT.

The chain couples TRBV10-3 to TRBJ2-2, with 10 bases fitting TRBD1. CDR3 length equals 18 residues. Germline assignment: CDR1 ENHRY and CDR2 SYGVKD. The ends lost 5 bases at V and 0 bases at J; junction bases unmatched: 9. The CDR3 sequence: CAISTPGQGGSNTGELFF. In DNA, the CDR3 is TGTGCCATCAGTACTCCCGGACAGGGGGGATCGAACACCGGGGAGCTGTTTTTT.

This chain links TRBV7-8 with TRBJ1-1; 8 bases are shared with TRBD1. Germline lookup yields CDR1 SGHVS and CDR2 FQNEAQ. V was clipped by 6 bases and J by 1 base; unmatched bases: 4. The CDR3 consists of 14 residues. CDR3 region: CASRWTGRNTEAFF. CDR3 in DNA: TGTGCCAGCAGGTGGACAGGGAGGAACACTGAAGCTTTCTTT.

The CDR3 nucleotides are TGTGCCAGCAGTTCCGGACAGGGGGAGGGCTACACCTTC. Its translation is CASSSGQGEGYTF. The rearrangement uses TRBV28 and TRBJ1-2; 10 bases line up with TRBD1. V lost 4 bases, J lost 8 bases, and 4 bases stayed unmatched. Germline V gene data show CDR1 as MDHEN and CDR2 as SYDVKM. This CDR3 is built from 13 residues.

On this clone: Mismatch with germline at one junction end may stem from a read error. This chain uses TRBV11-1 with TRBJ1-5; D uncertain. Germline assignment: CDR1 SGHAT and CDR2 FQDESV (reference sequence). The length of the CDR3 is 13 residues. CDR3 DNA: TGTGCCAGCAGCCTAGCCGAGGGACAGCCCCAGCATTTT. Translating it yields CASSLAEGQPQHF.

Written as DNA, the CDR3 is TGTGCTAGTGGTTTGATCTCCAAGGGGGGAGGGGGGAACACTGAAGCTTTCTTT. Translation gives CASGLISKGGGGNTEAFF. The J gene is TRBJ1-1, the V gene TRBV12-5; D perhaps matches TRBD1 (6 bases). V dropped 2 bases and J dropped 1 base, with 20 bases sitting between them. Per germline, CDR1 LGHNT and CDR2 FRNRAP. CDR3 length: 18 residues.

The chain uses TRBV10-3 and TRBJ1-1, with 7 positions matching TRBD1. Germline V gene lookup returns CDR1 ENHRY and CDR2 SYGVKD. J gave up 5 bases and V 0 bases, and 6 bases lay outside the gene matches. The CDR3 is 15 amino acids. The CDR3 nucleotides read TGTGCCATCAGTGAGTCGATTGGGACAGCTACTGAAGCTTTCTTT. Translated, it gives CAISESIGTATEAFF.

In DNA, the CDR3 is TGTGCCAGCATCCGACGGGGCCAAGAGACCCAGTACTTC. Its protein is CASIRRGQETQYF. The J gene is TRBJ2-5, the V gene TRBV5-6, with D possibly being TRBD2 (5 bases). Germline CDR1 reads SGHDT; CDR2 reads YYEEEE. Between the trimmed V and J ends, which lost 6 bases and 1 base, there was a span of 10 bases. This CDR3 is 13 amino acids long.

The rearrangement uses TRBV5-1 and TRBJ2-7; 10 positions match TRBD1. The V segment lost 4 bases and the J segment 6 bases; nucleotides outside the gene matches: 16. CDR3 length: 17 amino acids. The germline V gene encodes CDR1 SGHRS and CDR2 YFSETQ. Written as DNA, the CDR3 is TGCGCCAGCAGCGTACGATCCGGGACAGGGGAACGGGGCGAGCAGTACTTC. Translated: CASSVRSGTGERGEQYF.

The chain couples TRBV7-2 to TRBJ2-2; the D is unclear. Trimming took 0 bases from V and 5 from J, leaving 13 bases between them. Germline V gives CDR1 SGHTA, CDR2 FQGNSA. The CDR3 length is 16 residues. CDR3 sequence (DNA): TGTGCCAGCAGCTTAGCGAGGCGCGCCGGGACCGGGGAGCTGTTTTTT. It codes for CASSLARRAGTGELFF. Looking up the rest from reference TRBV7-2 and TRBJ2-2 gives the full variable domain: GAGVSQSPSNKVTEKGKDVELRCDPISGHTALYWYRQSLGQGLEFLIYFQGNSAPDKSGLPSDRFSAERTGGSVSTLTIQRTQQEDSAVYLCASSLARRAGTGELFFGEGSRLTVL.

CDR3 loop: CASTLMGQGANYGYTF. The CDR3 region has the DNA TGCGCCAGCACCTTAATGGGACAAGGAGCTAACTATGGCTACACCTTC. V gene TRBV5-1 combines with J gene TRBJ1-2; D perhaps matches TRBD1 (6 bases). V was trimmed by 6 bases and J by 0 bases, leaving 18 bases between them. The CDR3 loop spans 16 amino acids. Looked up from germline, CDR1 is SGHRS and CDR2 is YFSETQ.

Here the CDR3 DNA reads TGCGCCAGCAGCCGGACAGGGAGATTAGGAGAGACCCAGTACTTC. This gives the protein CASSRTGRLGETQYF. This chain joins TRBV5-1 and TRBJ2-5, with 8 positions matching TRBD1. The CDR3 runs to 15 residues. V lost 4 bases and J lost 4; bases outside the gene matches: 9. Germline lookup yields CDR1 SGHRS and CDR2 YFSETQ. The entire variable domain, with the rest obtained from reference TRBV5-1 and TRBJ2-5, is as follows: KAGVTQTPRYLIKTRGQQVTLSCSPISGHRSVSWYQQTPGQGLQFLFEYFSETQRNKGNFPGRFSGRQFSNSRSEMNVSTLELGDSALYLCASSRTGRLGETQYFGPGTRLLVL.

The CDR3 nucleotides are TGCGCCAGCAGCCAATCAAGGGACAGGGGCCTCCACTTT. Translating gives CASSQSRDRGLHF. This rearrangement joins TRBV4-1 to TRBJ1-6; TRBD1 matches at 10 bases. Looked up from germline, CDR1 is MGHRA and CDR2 is YSYEKL. This CDR3 is built from 13 residues. After removal of 2 bases from V and 15 bases from J, the junction contained 4 bases not matched to a gene.

The rearrangement joins TRBV19 to TRBJ2-7, with D possibly matching TRBD2 (6 bases). Trimming took 4 bases from V and 1 from J, leaving 17 bases between them. The germline V gene has CDR1 LNHDA and CDR2 SQIVND (reference sequence). This CDR3 is 16 amino acids long. The CDR3 region is CASSSGPFGGSYEQYF. DNA for the CDR3: TGTGCCAGTAGTAGCGGCCCCTTCGGAGGGTCCTACGAGCAGTACTTC.

The chain carries TRBV5-4 and TRBJ2-3; D remains unclear. The CDR3 is made up of 15 amino acids. Germline V gene sequence: CDR1 SGHNT, CDR2 YYREEE (reference sequence). Trimming removed 2 bases at V and 0 bases at J, with 10 bases between. The CDR3 loop is CASSFGGASTDTQYF. The CDR3 coding sequence is TGTGCCAGCAGCTTTGGCGGCGCTAGCACAGATACGCAGTATTTT.

V gene TRBV27 combines with J gene TRBJ2-7, with D possibly TRBD2 on 5 matching bases. V was shortened by 5 bases and J by 0 bases, with 11 bases between the two germline ends. CDR1 MNHEY and CDR2 SMNVEV come from the germline V gene (reference sequence). The length of the CDR3 is 14 residues. The CDR3 reads CASSPRGSSYEQYF. DNA for the CDR3: TGTGCCAGCAGTCCCCGAGGGAGCTCCTACGAGCAGTACTTC.

This CDR3 reads CASSQDWTGAYRSSGSPLHF. CDR3 bases: TGTGCCAGCAGCCAAGATTGGACAGGGGCCTATCGGTCGTCGGGGTCACCCCTCCACTTT. V usage is TRBV4-2 and J usage is TRBJ1-6; TRBD1 matches 9 bases. This CDR3 has 20 residues. The germline V gene has CDR1 LGHNA and CDR2 YNFKEQ. The J segment lost 10 bases and the V segment lost 0 bases, leaving 19 bases of the junction unmatched.

V and J are TRBV6-6 and TRBJ2-2, with TRBD1 identical over 9 bases. V shed 6 bases, J shed 4 bases, and the junction held 9 bases outside the gene matches. Germline-derived CDR1 and CDR2 are MNHNY and SVGAGI (reference sequence). This CDR3 has 16 residues. CDR3 residues: CASREGQGVSTGELFF. The CDR3, as DNA: TGTGCCAGCAGAGAGGGACAGGGAGTTAGCACCGGGGAGCTGTTTTTT.